A single sample is the source of the 28 T cell receptor beta chains below, sequenced in a study of blood T cell repertoires in COVID-19. TCRdb keeps only in-frame clones here, not all; method: immunoSEQ multiplex PCR. Among roughly 250,000 clones listed, roughly nine tenths were seen once. The material sequenced was PBMCs or T cells enriched from blood (not recorded which). The receptors originated from a woman aged 25-40 years with acute COVID-19.

The chain combines TRBV4-1 with TRBJ2-1, with 9 bases that match TRBD2. The V and J ends lost 0 bases and 4 bases, in that order; junction bases with no gene match: 7. Germline CDR1 and CDR2: MGHRA and YSYEKL. This CDR3 spans 17 amino acids. CDR3 DNA: TGCGCCAGCAGCCAAGATCGGAGTAGCGGGGGATACAATGAGCAGTTCTTC. Residues: CASSQDRSSGGYNEQFF.

This clone was recorded only once. The chain is built from TRBV6-1 and TRBJ2-3; 7 bases line up with TRBD2. Germline V gene sequence: CDR1 MNHNS, CDR2 SASEGT. V was pared by 3 bases and J by 7 bases, with 10 bases of the junction left unmatched. This CDR3 is built from 15 residues. CDR3: CASSERGGSSNTQYF. For the CDR3, the DNA is TGTGCCAGCAGTGAGAGAGGCGGGAGTTCAAATACGCAGTATTTT.

The chain's CDR3 is CASSLAPYRGINEQFF. In nucleotides, the CDR3 is TGTGCCAGCAGCTTGGCGCCATACAGGGGGATCAATGAGCAGTTCTTC. The chain is built from TRBV5-8 and TRBJ2-1; 8 bases align to TRBD1. The CDR3 extends over 16 amino acids. J gave up 6 bases and V 0 bases, and 8 bases lay outside the gene matches. Per the germline V gene, CDR1 is SGHTS and CDR2 is YDEGEE.

The V gene is TRBV3-1 (or the pseudogene TRBV3-2), the J gene TRBJ1-1; D unclear. Trimming took 4 bases from V and 6 from J, leaving 15 bases between them. The germline V gene has CDR1 LGHDT and CDR2 YNNKEL (reference sequence). The CDR3 loop spans 14 amino acids. The CDR3 DNA follows: TGTGCCAGCAGCCTGAGGATCGAGCGGGCTGAAGCTTTCTTT. This translates into CASSLRIERAEAFF.

This clone was seen once. The chain couples TRBV5-1 to TRBJ2-3; TRBD2 might be the D (6 bases). Germline V gene lookup returns CDR1 SGHRS and CDR2 YFSETQ. This CDR3 has 15 amino acids. V lost 0 bases to trimming and J lost 1 base, with 9 bases between them. The CDR3 sequence: CASSLEVAGTDTQYF. The CDR3 nucleotides read TGCGCCAGCAGCTTGGAGGTAGCGGGCACAGATACGCAGTATTTT.

This chain links TRBV9 with TRBJ1-2, with TRBD1 matching 7 bases. The CDR3 runs 13 residues. J gave up 8 bases and V 4 bases, and 8 bases lay outside the gene matches. CDR1 and CDR2 from the germline V gene are SGDLS and YYNGEE. CDR3 protein: CASSPMDRTGYTF. DNA for the CDR3: TGTGCCAGCAGCCCCATGGACAGGACGGGCTACACCTTC.

The V call is TRBV2, the J call TRBJ1-1; D remains unclear. The CDR3 runs to 15 residues. The V gene's germline CDR1 is SNHLY and CDR2 FYNNEI. Trimming left V 3 bases short and J 0 bases short, with 11 bases between. The chain's CDR3 is CASSEGSFMNTEAFF. DNA of the CDR3: TGTGCCAGCAGTGAGGGTAGCTTTATGAACACTGAAGCTTTCTTT.

The V gene is TRBV6-1, the J gene TRBJ2-1, with 11 positions matching TRBD1. J was trimmed by 6 bases and V by 0 bases; bases with no gene match: 13. The CDR3 is 19 residues long. Germline CDR1 reads MNHNS; CDR2 reads SASEGT. Here the CDR3 reads CASSEALGFGQGAGNEQFF. CDR3 DNA: TGTGCCAGCAGTGAAGCGCTTGGTTTTGGACAGGGGGCTGGCAATGAGCAGTTCTTC.

This clone appeared a single time. The J gene is TRBJ2-1, the V gene TRBV19, with 7 nucleotides matching TRBD2. The germline gives CDR1 LNHDA, CDR2 SQIVND (reference sequence). The CDR3 runs 15 residues. Germline trimming cut 7 bases from V and 1 base from J; bases unmatched to any gene: 7. CDR3 sequence reads: CASNENSGSYNEQFF. For the CDR3, the DNA is TGTGCCAGTAACGAAAATAGCGGGTCCTACAATGAGCAGTTCTTC.

The chain joins TRBV2 to TRBJ1-2; D gene ambiguous. The CDR3 loop spans 12 amino acids. Trimming shortened V by 4 bases and J by 8 bases, and 11 bases separated the two germline ends. Germline V gene data show CDR1 as SNHLY and CDR2 as FYNNEI. In DNA, the CDR3 is TGTGCCAGCAGTGTGAGCGGGGTGGGCTACACCTTC. It codes for CASSVSGVGYTF.

In DNA, the CDR3 is TGCGCCAGCAGTGCGCTGATGGACAGGGGGCATCAGCCCCAGCATTTT. It is translated as CASSALMDRGHQPQHF. The chain links TRBV10-2 to TRBJ1-5, with 11 nucleotides matching TRBD1. Per the germline V gene, CDR1 is WSHSY and CDR2 is SAAADI. The ends lost 4 bases at V and 5 bases at J; junction bases unmatched: 7. CDR3 size: 16 residues.

This chain joins TRBV10-2 and TRBJ1-2; D not certain. The V gene lost 3 bases and the J gene lost 4 bases, with 6 bases spanning the gap. Germline V gene data show CDR1 as WSHSY and CDR2 as SAAADI. The CDR3 loop spans 12 amino acids. The DNA of the CDR3 is TGCGCCAGCAGTGAAGACACCTATGGCTACACCTTC. It yields the protein CASSEDTYGYTF.

Written as DNA, the CDR3 is TGTGCCAGCAGCCCCGGGACTAGCTCGGGAGATACGCAGTATTTT. This gives the protein CASSPGTSSGDTQYF. The chain employs TRBV5-8 and TRBJ2-3; 9 nucleotides agree with TRBD2. V lost 4 bases and J lost 5; bases outside the gene matches: 8. This CDR3 spans 15 amino acids. CDR1 and CDR2 (germline): SGHTS, YDEGEE.

V gene TRBV19 combines with J gene TRBJ2-1; D uncertain. CDR1 LNHDA and CDR2 SQIVND come from the germline V gene (reference sequence). V was clipped by 4 bases and J by 5 bases, with 9 bases between them. CDR3 length equals 13 residues. In DNA form, the CDR3 reads TGTGCCAGTAGTACCGGTCCTAACAATGAGCAGTTCTTC. Protein product: CASSTGPNNEQFF.

This sequence joins TRBV3-1 (or the pseudogene TRBV3-2) and TRBJ1-1; 9 positions match TRBD1. The CDR3 has 14 amino acids. Trimming took 4 bases from V and 6 from J; bases not matched to a gene: 6. The germline V gene has CDR1 LGHDT and CDR2 YNNKEL (reference sequence). For the CDR3, the DNA is TGTGCCAGCAGCCTTCGGACAGGGGCGCCTGAAGCTTTCTTT. It encodes CASSLRTGAPEAFF.

V is TRBV18 and J is TRBJ2-1; 8 bases align to TRBD2. Germline CDR1 is KGHSH and CDR2 is LQKENI. Unmatched junction bases numbered 8, after V lost 1 base and J lost 9 bases. There are 15 residues in the CDR3. The CDR3 DNA follows: TGTGCCAGCTCACCACTACAGCGGGGGCGGTCTGAGCAGTTCTTC. Translating it yields CASSPLQRGRSEQFF.

Remarks on this clone: Distinct nucleotide sequences in the sample also encode this CDR3. The chain is built from TRBV5-1 and TRBJ1-2; TRBD1 might be the D (6 bases). Trimming pared 0 bases from V and 4 bases from J, leaving 7 bases between. The length of the CDR3 is 13 residues. Germline V gene data show CDR1 as SGHRS and CDR2 as YFSETQ. CDR3 protein: CASSLDRVYGYTF. DNA for the CDR3: TGCGCCAGCAGCTTGGACAGGGTCTATGGCTACACCTTC.

V and J are TRBV3-1 (or the pseudogene TRBV3-2) and TRBJ2-1, with TRBD2 as a possible D gene (6 bases). V was clipped by 4 bases and J by 6 bases, with 22 bases between them. Germline V lookup: CDR1 LGHDT, CDR2 YNNKEL (reference sequence). The CDR3 consists of 17 residues. For the CDR3, the DNA is TGTGCCAGCAGCCCTTATGCCCGGGAGACCACCTCCAATGAGCAGTTCTTC. Translating it yields CASSPYARETTSNEQFF.

The J gene is TRBJ2-1, the V gene TRBV6-2 or TRBV6-3; 13 nucleotides agree with TRBD2. V was clipped by 4 bases and J by 7 bases; unmatched bases: 7. This CDR3 is built from 16 residues. Per the germline V gene, CDR1 is MNHEY and CDR2 is SVGEGT. CDR3 sequence: CASSSPGLAGLNEQFF. CDR3 in DNA: TGTGCCAGCAGTTCGCCGGGACTAGCGGGATTAAATGAGCAGTTCTTC.

CDR3 sequence (DNA): TGTGCCAGCAGTTTTGCAGGGGTTGGTCAGTACTTC. Residues: CASSFAGVGQYF. The chain combines TRBV12-3 or TRBV12-4 with TRBJ2-7, with D possibly matching TRBD1 (6 bases). The V end was cut by 3 bases, the J end by 10 bases, with 13 bases between. The CDR3 runs to 12 residues.

The rearrangement joins TRBV7-8 to TRBJ1-3, with 9 bases aligning to TRBD1. Trimming cost V 5 bases and J 3 bases; bases outside gene matches: 5. Germline V lookup: CDR1 SGHVS, CDR2 FQNEAQ. The CDR3 length is 15 residues. For the CDR3, the DNA is TGTGCCAGCAGCCTGGGGACAGGGCGTGGAAACACCATATATTTT. Protein: CASSLGTGRGNTIYF. Supplemented by reference TRBV7-8 and TRBJ1-3, the full variable domain reads GAGVSQSPRYKVAKRGQDVALRCDPISGHVSLFWYQQALGQGPEFLTYFQNEAQLDKSGLPSDRFFAERPEGSVSTLKIQRTQQEDSAVYLCASSLGTGRGNTIYFGEGSWLTVV.

This clone showed up just a few times. The chain links TRBV9 to TRBJ1-5; D perhaps matches TRBD1 (5 bases). The CDR3 has 14 amino acids. The V gene lost 4 bases and the J gene lost 5 bases, with 13 bases spanning the gap. Germline V gives CDR1 SGDLS, CDR2 YYNGEE. Written as DNA, the CDR3 is TGTGCCAGCAGCCAAGGACAAGCCGATCAGCCCCAGCATTTT. It encodes CASSQGQADQPQHF.

This chain links TRBV11-1 with TRBJ2-7; TRBD1 might be the D (6 bases). V was cut by 5 bases and J by 1 base, with 12 bases left in between. The CDR3 sequence is 14 residues long. Germline V lookup: CDR1 SGHAT, CDR2 FQDESV (reference sequence). CDR3 region: CASSPRGGSYEQYF. The CDR3 DNA is TGTGCCAGCAGCCCTCGAGGGGGTTCCTACGAGCAGTACTTC. Together with reference TRBV11-1 and TRBJ2-7, the CDR3 gives the full variable domain: EAEVAQSPRYKITEKSQAVAFWCDPISGHATLYWYRQILGQGPELLVQFQDESVVDDSQLPKDRFSAERLKGVDSTLKIQPAELGDSAMYLCASSPRGGSYEQYFGPGTRLTVT.

This chain joins TRBV27 and TRBJ2-3; D is unclear. Per germline, CDR1 MNHEY and CDR2 SMNVEV (reference sequence). Trimming pared 5 bases from V and 1 base from J, leaving 7 bases between. The CDR3 covers 13 residues. The CDR3 DNA sequence: TGTGCCAGCAGTGCCTCGGGCACAGATACGCAGTATTTT. Protein product: CASSASGTDTQYF.

This chain links TRBV9 with TRBJ1-2; D may be TRBD1 (5 bases). The CDR3 loop spans 14 amino acids. CDR1 is SGDLS and CDR2 is YYNGEE in the germline V gene. V dropped 3 bases and J dropped 7 bases, with 16 bases sitting between them. DNA for the CDR3: TGTGCCAGCAGCGCCTACCCAGGGTTCAGTGGCTACACCTTC. This translates into CASSAYPGFSGYTF.

This sequence joins TRBV19 and TRBJ2-7; TRBD1 might be the D (6 bases). V lost 10 bases, J lost 2 bases, and 15 bases lay in between. CDR1 and CDR2 from the germline V gene are LNHDA and SQIVND (reference sequence). The length of the CDR3 is 13 residues. The CDR3 nucleotides are TGTGCCATACGGAGTGGGGGCGCCTACGAGCAGTACTTC. Translating gives CAIRSGGAYEQYF.

The CDR3 protein is CASSPQGVNTGELFF. DNA of the CDR3: TGTGCCAGCAGCCCGCAGGGGGTCAACACCGGGGAGCTGTTTTTT. The chain employs TRBV5-5 and TRBJ2-2; 7 nucleotides match TRBD1. Trimming at V came to 4 bases and at J to 2 bases, leaving 5 bases not matched to a gene. Looked up from germline, CDR1 is SGHKS and CDR2 is YYEKEE (reference sequence). This CDR3 is 15 amino acids long.

V is TRBV27 and J is TRBJ1-1; 8 bases are a match to TRBD1. Looked up from germline, CDR1 is MNHEY and CDR2 is SMNVEV (reference sequence). The trim removed 5 bases at V and 10 bases at J, leaving 6 bases unmatched. This CDR3 is 12 amino acids long. The DNA for the CDR3 is TGTGCCAGCAGTCCCAGGGGGCTTGGAGCTTTCTTT. This codes for CASSPRGLGAFF.